Following are 21 T cell receptor beta chains from one sample sequenced in a study of CD8+ T cells in alopecia areata. RNA extraction was followed by reverse transcription into cDNA, which acted as the sequencing template. Assay used: immunoSEQ multiplex PCR; TCRdb lists only in-frame clones, some missing. This sample has fewer than 250,000 clones; under 80% occur once, and the top ten carry approximately 1.3%. The treatment here: oral pan-JAK inhibitor, 5-10 mg twice daily. This sample comprised CD4+ T cells sorted from blood, obtained between weeks 49 and 50, from a patient treated with tofacitinib. The receptors here all came from a human donor with alopecia areata.

This clone has just one count. V gene TRBV5-1 combines with J gene TRBJ2-3; the D gene is possibly TRBD1 (5 bases). V dropped 0 bases and J dropped 3 bases, with 11 bases sitting between them. The CDR3 has 15 residues. The germline gives CDR1 SGHRS, CDR2 YFSETQ. CDR3 protein: CASSLAAGPTDTQYF. CDR3 nucleotides: TGCGCCAGCAGCTTGGCTGCAGGGCCGACAGATACGCAGTATTTT.

This rearrangement joins TRBV20-1 to TRBJ2-5, with D unresolved. CDR3 length: 10 amino acids. V was pared by 4 bases and J by 5 bases, with 5 bases between. Germline values: CDR1 DFQATT, CDR2 SNEGSKA (reference sequence). This CDR3 is CSAIAETQYF. The CDR3 DNA sequence: TGCAGTGCTATTGCCGAGACCCAGTACTTC.

This clone was detected only a few times. J is TRBJ1-6 and V is TRBV27, with 9 nucleotides matching TRBD1. The V segment lost 1 base and the J segment 9 bases; nucleotides outside the gene matches: 7. The CDR3 length is 16 residues. Germline V gene sequence: CDR1 MNHEY, CDR2 SMNVEV (reference sequence). CDR3 sequence (DNA): TGTGCCAGCAGTTTATTTATAGGGACAGGGACTTCACCCCTCCACTTT. This encodes CASSLFIGTGTSPLHF.

The chain has TRBV7-2 and TRBJ2-3; D unclear. The CDR3 is 13 residues long. V lost 3 bases, J lost 4 bases, and 8 bases lay in between. Per the germline V gene, CDR1 is SGHTA and CDR2 is FQGNSA. The CDR3 loop is CASSFTQSDTQYF. The DNA of the CDR3 is TGTGCCAGCAGCTTTACGCAGTCAGATACGCAGTATTTT. The whole variable domain, remainder taken from reference TRBV7-2 and TRBJ2-3, is GAGVSQSPSNKVTEKGKDVELRCDPISGHTALYWYRQSLGQGLEFLIYFQGNSAPDKSGLPSDRFSAERTGGSVSTLTIQRTQQEDSAVYLCASSFTQSDTQYFGPGTRLTVL.

The chain combines TRBV30 with TRBJ2-1; 7 bases line up with TRBD1. From germline, CDR1 is GTSNPN and CDR2 SVGIG (reference sequence). The junction had 8 bases not matched to a gene; V was cut back by 1 base and J by 8 bases. The CDR3 contains 14 residues. CDR3 region: CAWSGQGDVYEQFF. In DNA form, the CDR3 reads TGTGCCTGGAGTGGACAGGGCGATGTGTATGAGCAGTTCTTC.

This clone showed up just a few times. V gene TRBV18 combines with J gene TRBJ2-5; TRBD2 matches 11 bases. The ends lost 6 bases at V and 2 bases at J; junction bases unmatched: 5. Germline CDR1 reads KGHSH; CDR2 reads LQKENI. The CDR3 is 15 amino acids. This CDR3 reads CASSQLAGEQETQYF. As DNA, the CDR3 is TGTGCCAGCTCGCAACTAGCGGGGGAGCAAGAGACCCAGTACTTC.

This chain links TRBV5-6 with TRBJ2-6; D gene unclear. The CDR3 is made up of 16 amino acids. The V gene's germline CDR1 is SGHDT and CDR2 YYEEEE. V lost 3 bases and J lost 0, with 10 bases in between. CDR3 nucleotides: TGTGCCAGCAGCTATAAGGTTTTCTCTGGGGCCAACGTCCTGACTTTC. It translates to CASSYKVFSGANVLTF.

The rearrangement joins TRBV29-1 to TRBJ2-2; D gene uncertain. This CDR3 has 12 amino acids. Trimming left V 3 bases short and J 4 bases short, with 6 bases between. The germline V gene encodes CDR1 SQVTM and CDR2 ANQGSEA. In DNA, the CDR3 is TGCAGCGTTGAGGGCCCCACCGGGGAGCTGTTTTTT. It is translated as CSVEGPTGELFF.

The genes are TRBV11-2 and TRBJ2-2; 7 bases map to TRBD1. This CDR3 spans 16 amino acids. The junction had 10 bases not matched to a gene; V was cut back by 2 bases and J by 7 bases. The germline CDR1 and CDR2 sequences are SGHAT and FQNNGV. The CDR3 loop is CASSLWGTELGGELFF. The CDR3 DNA follows: TGTGCCAGCAGCTTATGGGGGACAGAACTGGGCGGGGAGCTGTTTTTT.

The chain recombines TRBV29-1 with TRBJ1-1, with D tentatively TRBD1 (6 bases). The CDR3 runs 14 residues. Trimming removed 4 bases from V and 5 bases from J, with 17 bases in between. CDR1 and CDR2 (germline): SQVTM, ANQGSEA. CDR3 nucleotides: TGCAGCGTTGCCCGGGGGGGCCCTCCTACTGAAGCTTTCTTT. Its translation is CSVARGGPPTEAFF. Combining the CDR3 with reference TRBV29-1 and TRBJ1-1 gives the whole variable domain SAVISQKPSRDICQRGTSLTIQCQVDSQVTMMFWYRQQPGQSLTLIATANQGSEATYESGFVIDKFPISRPNLTFSTLTVSNMSPEDSSIYLCSVARGGPPTEAFFGQGTRLTVV.

A single count supports this clone. The rearrangement links TRBV5-1 to TRBJ1-2, with D perhaps matching TRBD1 (6 bases). CDR1 is SGHRS and CDR2 is YFSETQ in the germline V gene. The CDR3 sequence is 15 residues long. Trimming removed 6 bases from V and 0 bases from J, with 15 bases in between. The CDR3 sequence: CASTSGTPTNYGYTF. The CDR3 DNA follows: TGCGCCAGCACCTCGGGGACACCAACTAACTATGGCTACACCTTC.

The V call is TRBV6-6, the J call TRBJ1-2; D not certain. Germline V lookup: CDR1 MNHNY, CDR2 SVGAGI (reference sequence). Trimming shortened V by 6 bases and J by 6 bases, and 14 bases separated the two germline ends. The CDR3 runs 13 residues. The DNA for the CDR3 is TGTGCCAGCAGACTAGACACGGCAAATGGCTACACCTTC. It specifies CASRLDTANGYTF.

Worth noting for this clone: Its ends do not fully match the called genes, so a read error is possible. The V gene is TRBV5-6, the J gene TRBJ1-2; D uncertain. The CDR3 is made up of 11 amino acids. Germline V gene lookup returns CDR1 SGHDT and CDR2 YYEEEE. DNA for the CDR3: TGTGCCAGCAGCTTGGTGAGGAGCAAATCCTTC. Translated: CASSLVRSKSF.

V usage is TRBV29-1 and J usage is TRBJ1-1; 8 bases agree with TRBD1. Trimming took 6 bases from V and 4 from J; bases not matched to a gene: 10. This CDR3 spans 14 amino acids. Germline-derived CDR1 and CDR2 are SQVTM and ANQGSEA. This CDR3 is CSVRQGNVGTEAFF. The CDR3 nucleotides read TGCAGCGTACGACAGGGGAATGTTGGCACTGAAGCTTTCTTT.

V and J are TRBV7-3 and TRBJ2-5; TRBD1 matches 9 bases. Per the germline V gene, CDR1 is SGHTA and CDR2 is FQGTGA. Trimming took 5 bases from V and 4 from J; bases not matched to a gene: 8. The CDR3 totals 15 residues. The CDR3 sequence is CASSRTGGAGETQYF. The CDR3 bases are TGTGCCAGCAGCCGCACAGGGGGCGCAGGAGAGACCCAGTACTTC.

The chain carries TRBV23-1 and TRBJ1-2, with unresolved D. TRBV23-1 is noted as an ORF with a role that remains uncertain. V gave up 0 bases and J gave up 4 bases, with 9 bases separating them. There are 14 residues in the CDR3. The CDR3 nucleotides read TGCGCCAGCAGTCAATCCCAAGCAGTCTATGGCTACACCTTC. Protein sequence: CASSQSQAVYGYTF.

The chain couples TRBV29-1 to TRBJ2-3, with D perhaps matching TRBD2 (6 bases). The CDR3 is 14 amino acids. The germline V gene has CDR1 SQVTM and CDR2 ANQGSEA. V lost 6 bases and J lost 5, with 18 bases in between. The CDR3 loop is CSVLREAYLDTQYF. The CDR3, as DNA: TGCAGCGTCCTGAGGGAGGCTTACCTAGATACGCAGTATTTT.

This rearrangement joins TRBV6-6 to TRBJ1-1; a possible D gene is TRBD1 (5 bases). Trimming left V 2 bases short and J 6 bases short, with 13 bases between. This CDR3 spans 14 amino acids. CDR1 is MNHNY, CDR2 SVGAGI, per germline (reference sequence). CDR3 loop: CASSYGPSGPEAFF. CDR3 nucleotide sequence: TGTGCCAGCAGTTACGGCCCTTCAGGGCCTGAAGCTTTCTTT.

The rearrangement uses TRBV11-2 and TRBJ1-2; D gene uncertain. The germline V gene has CDR1 SGHAT and CDR2 FQNNGV. This CDR3 is built from 13 residues. Trimming removed 5 bases from V and 8 bases from J, with 15 bases in between. CDR3 sequence (DNA): TGTGCCAGCAGCCCTCAGAGGGCGGGGGGCTACACCTTC. Translated: CASSPQRAGGYTF.

As for this clone: Distinct nucleotide sequences in the sample also encode this CDR3. Here the CDR3 reads CSVEGTGGNEKLFF. The DNA of the CDR3 is TGCAGCGTTGAGGGGACAGGGGGGAATGAAAAACTGTTTTTT. The V call is TRBV29-1, the J call TRBJ1-4; 11 nucleotides match TRBD1. The CDR3 runs to 14 residues. Germline CDR1 SQVTM, CDR2 ANQGSEA. Trimming cost V 3 bases and J 5 bases; bases outside gene matches: 2.

This rearrangement joins TRBV4-1 to TRBJ2-3; D is possibly TRBD1 (5 bases). CDR3 length: 16 amino acids. The germline CDR1 and CDR2 sequences are MGHRA and YSYEKL. V dropped 1 base and J dropped 0 bases, with 11 bases sitting between them. Here the CDR3 reads CASSQGTAGSTDTQYF. The CDR3 nucleotides are TGCGCCAGCAGCCAAGGTACGGCAGGGAGCACAGATACGCAGTATTTT.